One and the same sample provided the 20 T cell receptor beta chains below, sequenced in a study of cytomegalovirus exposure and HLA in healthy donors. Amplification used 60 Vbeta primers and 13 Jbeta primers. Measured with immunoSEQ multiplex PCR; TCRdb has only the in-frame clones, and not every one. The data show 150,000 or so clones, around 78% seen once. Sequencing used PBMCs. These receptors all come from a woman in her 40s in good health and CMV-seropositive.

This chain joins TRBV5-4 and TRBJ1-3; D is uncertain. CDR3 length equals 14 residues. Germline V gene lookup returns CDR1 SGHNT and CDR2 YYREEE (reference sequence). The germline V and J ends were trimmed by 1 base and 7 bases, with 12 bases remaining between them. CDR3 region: CASSLNSLENTIYF. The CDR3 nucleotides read TGTGCCAGCAGCTTGAACAGTTTAGAGAACACCATATATTTT.

The CDR3 DNA reads as TGTGCCAGCAGCCACAGGCGAGGAGGCTACACCTTC. The encoded protein is CASSHRRGGYTF. The rearrangement uses TRBV7-9 and TRBJ1-2; tentatively, D is TRBD1 (5 bases). CDR1 is SEHNR and CDR2 is FQNEAQ in the germline V gene (reference sequence). V lost 5 bases, J lost 8 bases, and 12 bases lay in between. The CDR3 runs to 12 residues.

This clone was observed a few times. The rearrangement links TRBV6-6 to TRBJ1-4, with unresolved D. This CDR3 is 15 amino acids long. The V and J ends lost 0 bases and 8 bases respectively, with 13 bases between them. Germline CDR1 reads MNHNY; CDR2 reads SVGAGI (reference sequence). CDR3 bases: TGTGCCAGCAGTTACTCGATAGAACCAGGCGAAAAACTGTTTTTT. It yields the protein CASSYSIEPGEKLFF.

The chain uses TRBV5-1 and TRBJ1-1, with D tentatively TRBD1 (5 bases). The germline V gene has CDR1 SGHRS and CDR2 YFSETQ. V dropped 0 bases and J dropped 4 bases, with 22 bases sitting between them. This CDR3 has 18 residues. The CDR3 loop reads CASSLVLPSMTQGTEAFF. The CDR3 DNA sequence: TGCGCCAGCAGCTTGGTGTTACCCTCAATGACCCAGGGCACTGAAGCTTTCTTT. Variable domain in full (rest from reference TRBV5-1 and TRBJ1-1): KAGVTQTPRYLIKTRGQQVTLSCSPISGHRSVSWYQQTPGQGLQFLFEYFSETQRNKGNFPGRFSGRQFSNSRSEMNVSTLELGDSALYLCASSLVLPSMTQGTEAFFGQGTRLTVV.

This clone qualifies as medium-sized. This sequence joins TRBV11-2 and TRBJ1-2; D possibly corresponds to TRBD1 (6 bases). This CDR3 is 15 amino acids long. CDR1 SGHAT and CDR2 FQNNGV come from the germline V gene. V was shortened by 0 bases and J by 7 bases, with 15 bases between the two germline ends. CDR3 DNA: TGTGCCAGCAGCTTAGAATCCGGCAGGGGCAGTGGCTACACCTTC. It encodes CASSLESGRGSGYTF.

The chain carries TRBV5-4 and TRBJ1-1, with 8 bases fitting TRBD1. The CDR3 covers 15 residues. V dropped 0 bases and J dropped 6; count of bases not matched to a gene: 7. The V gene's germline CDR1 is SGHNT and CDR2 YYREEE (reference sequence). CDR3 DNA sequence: TGTGCCAGCAGCTTGGGTGACAGGGGTAGGGCTGAAGCTTTCTTT. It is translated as CASSLGDRGRAEAFF.

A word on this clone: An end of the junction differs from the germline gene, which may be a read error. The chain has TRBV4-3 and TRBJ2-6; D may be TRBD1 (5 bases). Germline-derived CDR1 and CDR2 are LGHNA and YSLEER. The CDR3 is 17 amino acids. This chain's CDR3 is CASSQEWVASGANGLTF. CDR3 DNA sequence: TGCGCCAGCAGCCAAGAGTGGGTGGCGTCTGGGGCCAACGGCCTGACTTTC.

The CDR3 here is CASSLAGQRPYGYTF. Here the CDR3 DNA reads TGTGCCAGCAGCTTGGCGGGACAGAGGCCCTATGGCTACACCTTC. This sequence joins TRBV5-5 and TRBJ1-2, with 7 positions matching TRBD1. The CDR3 loop spans 15 amino acids. Germline values: CDR1 SGHKS, CDR2 YYEKEE (reference sequence). After removal of 0 bases from V and 4 bases from J, the junction contained 6 bases not matched to a gene.

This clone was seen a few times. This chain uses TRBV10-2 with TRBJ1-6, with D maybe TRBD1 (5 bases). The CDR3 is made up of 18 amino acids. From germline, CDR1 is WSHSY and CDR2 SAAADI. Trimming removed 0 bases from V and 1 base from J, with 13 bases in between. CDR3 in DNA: TGCGCCAGCAGTGAGTCGAAGCGGGCAGGGTCCTATAATTCACCCCTCCACTTT. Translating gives CASSESKRAGSYNSPLHF.

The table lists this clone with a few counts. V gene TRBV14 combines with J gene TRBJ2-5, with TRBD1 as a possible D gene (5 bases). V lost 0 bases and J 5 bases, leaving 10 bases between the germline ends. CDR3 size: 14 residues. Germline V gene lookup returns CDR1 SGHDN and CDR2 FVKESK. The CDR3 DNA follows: TGTGCCAGCAGCCAAGATATACAGGTGGAGACCCAGTACTTC. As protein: CASSQDIQVETQYF.

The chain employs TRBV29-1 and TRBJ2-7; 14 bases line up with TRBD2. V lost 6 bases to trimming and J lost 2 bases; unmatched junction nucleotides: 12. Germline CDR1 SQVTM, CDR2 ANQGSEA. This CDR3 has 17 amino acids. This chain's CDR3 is CSVVGLAGAPDPYEQYF. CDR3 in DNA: TGCAGCGTGGTGGGACTAGCGGGGGCCCCGGACCCCTACGAGCAGTACTTC.

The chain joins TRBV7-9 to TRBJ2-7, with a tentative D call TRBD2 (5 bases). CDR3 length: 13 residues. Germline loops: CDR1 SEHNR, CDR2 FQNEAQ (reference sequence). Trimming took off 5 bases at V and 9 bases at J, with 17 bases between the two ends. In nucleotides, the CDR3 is TGTGCCAGCAGCGACCACCGGACTCAGCGGCAGTACTTC. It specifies CASSDHRTQRQYF. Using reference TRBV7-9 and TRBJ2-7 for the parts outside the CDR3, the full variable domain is DTGVSQNPRHKITKRGQNVTFRCDPISEHNRLYWYRQTLGQGPEFLTYFQNEAQLEKSRLLSDRFSAERPKGSFSTLEIQRTEQGDSAMYLCASSDHRTQRQYFGPGTRLTVT.

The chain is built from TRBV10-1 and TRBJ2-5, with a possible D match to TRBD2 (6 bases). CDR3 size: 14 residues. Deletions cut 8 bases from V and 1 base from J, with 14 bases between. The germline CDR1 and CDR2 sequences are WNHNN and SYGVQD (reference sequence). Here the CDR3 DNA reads TGCGCCAGCCGGAGGCTAGCGTCCCAAGAGACCCAGTACTTC. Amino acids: CASRRLASQETQYF.

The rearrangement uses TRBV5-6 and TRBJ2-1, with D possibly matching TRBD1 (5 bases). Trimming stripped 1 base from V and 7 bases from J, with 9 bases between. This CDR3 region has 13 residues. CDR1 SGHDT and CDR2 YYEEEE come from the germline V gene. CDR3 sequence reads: CASSLYRGNEQFF. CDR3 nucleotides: TGTGCCAGCAGCTTGTATAGGGGAAATGAGCAGTTCTTC.

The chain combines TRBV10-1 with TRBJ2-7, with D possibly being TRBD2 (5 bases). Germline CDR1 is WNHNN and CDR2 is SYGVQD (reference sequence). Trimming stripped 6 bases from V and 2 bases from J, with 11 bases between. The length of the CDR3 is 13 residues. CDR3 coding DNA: TGCGCCAGCAGCCCGTCCGGGACCTACGAGCAGTACTTC. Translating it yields CASSPSGTYEQYF.

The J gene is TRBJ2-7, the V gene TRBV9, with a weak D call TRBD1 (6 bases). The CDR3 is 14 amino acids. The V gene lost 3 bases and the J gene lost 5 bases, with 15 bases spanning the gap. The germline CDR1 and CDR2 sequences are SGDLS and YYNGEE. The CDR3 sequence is CASSAPGTSNEQYF. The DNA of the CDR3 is TGTGCCAGCAGCGCCCCCGGGACATCAAACGAGCAGTACTTC.

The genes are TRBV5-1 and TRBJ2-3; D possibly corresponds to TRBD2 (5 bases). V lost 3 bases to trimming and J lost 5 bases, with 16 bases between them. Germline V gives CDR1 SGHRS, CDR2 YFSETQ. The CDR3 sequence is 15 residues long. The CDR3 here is CASSWTGYLVDTQYF. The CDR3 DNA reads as TGCGCCAGCAGCTGGACGGGATACTTGGTAGATACGCAGTATTTT. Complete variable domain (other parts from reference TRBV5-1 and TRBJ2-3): KAGVTQTPRYLIKTRGQQVTLSCSPISGHRSVSWYQQTPGQGLQFLFEYFSETQRNKGNFPGRFSGRQFSNSRSEMNVSTLELGDSALYLCASSWTGYLVDTQYFGPGTRLTVL.

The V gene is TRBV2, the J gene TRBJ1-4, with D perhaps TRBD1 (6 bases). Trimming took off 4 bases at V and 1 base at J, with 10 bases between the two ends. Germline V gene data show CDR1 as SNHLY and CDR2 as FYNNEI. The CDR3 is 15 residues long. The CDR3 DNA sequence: TGTGCCAGCAGTGTGGGAGGGGGAACTAATGAAAAACTGTTTTTT. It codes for CASSVGGGTNEKLFF.

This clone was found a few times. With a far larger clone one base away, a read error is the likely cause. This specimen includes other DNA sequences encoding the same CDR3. The CDR3 sequence: CASRIDRVNTEAFF. CDR3 bases: TGTGCCAGCAGAATAGACAGGGTGAACACTGAAGCTTTCTTT. This chain links TRBV7-3 with TRBJ1-1; 7 bases are shared with TRBD1. Germline V gene lookup returns CDR1 SGHTA and CDR2 FQGTGA. The CDR3 sequence is 14 residues long. The V gene end was trimmed by 6 bases and the J gene end by 0 bases; junction bases not matched to a gene: 4.

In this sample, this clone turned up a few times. This CDR3 reads CSAAGVGELFF. For the CDR3, the DNA is TGCAGTGCTGCCGGGGTCGGGGAGCTGTTTTTT. The J gene is TRBJ2-2, the V gene TRBV20-1, with D possibly matching TRBD2 (5 bases). Germline loops: CDR1 DFQATT, CDR2 SNEGSKA (reference sequence). The CDR3 runs to 11 residues. V gave up 5 bases and J gave up 7 bases, with 8 bases separating them.